What follows are 31 T cell receptor beta chains derived from one specimen sequenced in a study of blood T cells in healthy people across ages. The second PCR ran roughly 7 to 11 cycles with a sample-barcoded 5' primer and J-beta primers. TCRdb fed the 5' RACE reads into MiXCR, producing one record per CDR3 protein. Seen here are about 800,000 distinct CDR3 sequences, roughly 64% observed once, and the top ten hold around 20%. Input material: blood. These receptors originate from a man aged 25-45 years in good health.

The rearrangement links TRBV20-1 to TRBJ2-4; 9 bases are shared with TRBD1. The J call may be wrong; the DNA end is better matched by TRBJ2-7. The V gene's germline CDR1 is DFQATT and CDR2 SNEGSKA (reference sequence). CDR3 length: 13 amino acids. In DNA form, the CDR3 reads TGCAGTGCTATCGAGACAGGGGGCTACGAGCAGTACTTC. It encodes CSAIETGGYEQYF.

The chain links TRBV25-1 to TRBJ2-1, with 8 bases lining up with TRBD2. The CDR3 is 16 residues long. Germline CDR1 MGHDK, CDR2 SYGVNS. J gave up 3 bases and V 2 bases, and 6 bases lay outside the gene matches. This chain's CDR3 is CASSEHSGMSYNEQFF. The CDR3 DNA follows: TGTGCCAGCAGTGAACATAGCGGGATGAGCTACAATGAGCAGTTCTTC.

The chain joins TRBV29-1 to TRBJ1-1, with D tentatively TRBD1 (5 bases). From germline, CDR1 is SQVTM and CDR2 ANQGSEA. V shed 4 bases and J shed 7 bases, with 13 bases lying between them. The CDR3 loop spans 12 amino acids. In DNA form, the CDR3 reads TGCAGCGTTGTCGGGGGGAGAAGTGAAGCTTTCTTT. Translated: CSVVGGRSEAFF.

As DNA, the CDR3 is TGCAGTGCTGGCTGGACCGGGGCAGATACGCAGTATTTT. This translates into CSAGWTGADTQYF. The chain uses TRBV20-1 and TRBJ2-3, with D perhaps TRBD2 (5 bases). V was clipped by 5 bases and J by 4 bases, with 13 bases between them. The CDR3 extends over 13 amino acids. Germline assignment: CDR1 DFQATT and CDR2 SNEGSKA (reference sequence).

This clonotype has more than one count but fewer than ten. The chain uses TRBV7-2 and TRBJ2-7, with D possibly called TRBD1 or TRBD2 (5 bases each). Trimming removed 3 bases from V and 0 bases from J, with 21 bases in between. This CDR3 is 18 amino acids long. Germline V gives CDR1 SGHTA, CDR2 FQGNSA. The CDR3 protein is CASSFGASYGEGSYEQYF. CDR3 nucleotides: TGTGCCAGCAGCTTTGGGGCCAGTTATGGCGAGGGCTCCTACGAGCAGTACTTC.

This chain joins TRBV15 and TRBJ2-1, with 8 nucleotides matching TRBD2. In germline, CDR1 is LNHNV, CDR2 YYDKDF (reference sequence). V shed 0 bases and J 5 bases; nucleotides not matched to a gene: 21. The CDR3 extends over 21 amino acids. Written as DNA, the CDR3 is TGTGCCACCAGCAGAGATACAAAGCGGGAGAAAACCCAAACTACCGACAATGAGCAGTTCTTC. This sequence encodes CATSRDTKREKTQTTDNEQFF.

The J gene is TRBJ2-5, the V gene TRBV25-1; D remains unclear. The CDR3 loop spans 14 amino acids. Looked up from germline, CDR1 is MGHDK and CDR2 is SYGVNS. Trimming removed 6 bases at V and 11 bases at J, with 22 bases between. CDR3 protein: CASSSATYGNEQYF. CDR3 in DNA: TGTGCCAGCAGCTCGGCCACCTATGGGAATGAGCAGTACTTC.

The chain has TRBV6-1 and TRBJ2-1; TRBD1 aligns across 9 bases. Germline trimming cut 7 bases from V and 5 bases from J; bases unmatched to any gene: 9. Germline V gene lookup returns CDR1 MNHNS and CDR2 SASEGT. This CDR3 is 15 amino acids long. The CDR3 protein is CASTLGTGSHNEQFF. CDR3 DNA: TGTGCCAGCACTCTTGGGACAGGGAGCCACAATGAGCAGTTCTTC.

The chain carries TRBV6-2 or TRBV6-3 and TRBJ1-2; no reliable D call. CDR1 is MNHEY and CDR2 is SVGEGT in the germline V gene. V lost 5 bases and J 8 bases, leaving 12 bases between the germline ends. This CDR3 is 12 amino acids long. The chain's CDR3 is CASSDHLEGYTF. For the CDR3, the DNA is TGTGCCAGCAGTGACCACTTAGAGGGCTACACCTTC.

The chain couples TRBV14 to TRBJ2-2, with no clear D. Germline V gives CDR1 SGHDN, CDR2 FVKESK. Trimming took off 1 base at V and 5 bases at J, with 8 bases between the two ends. The CDR3 loop spans 14 amino acids. DNA of the CDR3: TGTGCCAGCAGCCAAGTTAAGGGAACCGGGGAGCTGTTTTTT. Translation gives CASSQVKGTGELFF.

This rearrangement joins TRBV6-1 to TRBJ1-4; 10 bases align to TRBD1. Germline V gene lookup returns CDR1 MNHNS and CDR2 SASEGT. This CDR3 contains 17 residues. With 7 bases clipped from V and 0 bases from J, the junction kept 8 bases outside the gene matches. The CDR3 DNA reads TGTGCCAGCAAAAGACAGGGGGCCAGCTCAACTAATGAAAAACTGTTTTTT. This gives the protein CASKRQGASSTNEKLFF.

The chain joins TRBV11-2 to TRBJ2-1; tentatively, D is TRBD2 (5 bases). V was shortened by 1 base and J by 7 bases, with 14 bases between the two germline ends. From germline, CDR1 is SGHAT and CDR2 FQNNGV. This CDR3 contains 15 residues. The CDR3 protein is CASSLGLGAANEQFF. The DNA of the CDR3 is TGTGCCAGCAGCTTAGGCCTTGGAGCGGCGAATGAGCAGTTCTTC.

This clonotype was picked up a small number of times. The gene calls are TRBV7-2 and TRBJ2-5; D is unclear. The length of the CDR3 is 16 residues. From germline, CDR1 is SGHTA and CDR2 FQGNSA. Trimming shortened V by 3 bases and J by 1 base, and 15 bases separated the two germline ends. Here the CDR3 reads CASSFSRTAGQETQYF. In DNA, the CDR3 is TGTGCCAGCAGCTTTTCTCGAACCGCCGGCCAAGAGACCCAGTACTTC. Full variable domain (outside the CDR3, taken from reference TRBV7-2 and TRBJ2-5): GAGVSQSPSNKVTEKGKDVELRCDPISGHTALYWYRQSLGQGLEFLIYFQGNSAPDKSGLPSDRFSAERTGGSVSTLTIQRTQQEDSAVYLCASSFSRTAGQETQYFGPGTRLLVL.

The chain carries TRBV13 and TRBJ2-1; the match to TRBD2 covers 10 bases. Germline loops: CDR1 PRHDT, CDR2 FYEKMQ (reference sequence). V lost 2 bases, J lost 5 bases, and 12 bases stayed unmatched. The CDR3 is 18 amino acids. CDR3 DNA: TGTGCCAGCAGCTTACTAGTTAGCGGGAGGATTGGGGACAATGAGCAGTTCTTC. This gives the protein CASSLLVSGRIGDNEQFF.

This clonotype was counted many times. This chain uses TRBV20-1 with TRBJ2-1; D is possibly TRBD2 (6 bases). V was clipped by 4 bases and J by 4 bases, with 17 bases between them. Germline V lookup: CDR1 DFQATT, CDR2 SNEGSKA (reference sequence). CDR3 size: 15 residues. In DNA, the CDR3 is TGCAGTGCTAAGGACGGGCGGGACTCTTACAATGAGCAGTTCTTC. It specifies CSAKDGRDSYNEQFF.

The gene calls are TRBV5-8 and TRBJ2-1, with TRBD1 identical over 7 bases. The V gene's germline CDR1 is SGHTS and CDR2 YDEGEE. The CDR3 consists of 14 residues. The J segment lost 2 bases and the V segment lost 4 bases, leaving 3 bases of the junction unmatched. CDR3 in amino acids: CASSADRAYNEQFF. In nucleotides, the CDR3 is TGTGCCAGCAGCGCCGACAGGGCCTACAATGAGCAGTTCTTC.

This clonotype was seen a few times. The V call is TRBV25-1, the J call TRBJ2-7; D might be TRBD1 (6 bases). V shed 5 bases and J shed 0 bases, with 11 bases lying between them. This CDR3 has 14 residues. Germline lookup yields CDR1 MGHDK and CDR2 SYGVNS. CDR3 sequence: CASSKQGGSYEQYF. For the CDR3, the DNA is TGTGCCAGCAGTAAACAGGGTGGCTCCTACGAGCAGTACTTC.

The chain employs TRBV12-3 or TRBV12-4 and TRBJ1-1; possibly TRBD1 for D (5 bases). The CDR3 is 14 amino acids. Trimming pared 5 bases from V and 5 bases from J, leaving 15 bases between. CDR3 sequence (DNA): TGTGCCAGCAGTGTAATCAGGTCAGGGACTGAAGCTTTCTTT. Protein sequence: CASSVIRSGTEAFF.

This chain uses TRBV7-2 with TRBJ2-2; tentatively, D is TRBD1 or TRBD2 (5 bases each). V was shortened by 4 bases and J by 1 base, with 16 bases between the two germline ends. Germline loops: CDR1 SGHTA, CDR2 FQGNSA. The CDR3 length is 17 residues. CDR3 nucleotide sequence: TGTGCCAGCAGCTCGCGGCGGGCAGGGTGGAACACCGGGGAGCTGTTTTTT. This sequence encodes CASSSRRAGWNTGELFF.

The rearrangement uses TRBV5-1 and TRBJ1-2; TRBD1 agrees at 7 bases. Germline-derived CDR1 and CDR2 are SGHRS and YFSETQ. Trimming at V came to 0 bases and at J to 4 bases, leaving 3 bases not matched to a gene. This CDR3 is 14 amino acids long. The CDR3 loop reads CASSLGGQSYGYTF. CDR3 DNA: TGCGCCAGCAGCTTGGGGGGACAGAGCTATGGCTACACCTTC. The full variable domain, with the rest looked up from reference TRBV5-1 and TRBJ1-2, is KAGVTQTPRYLIKTRGQQVTLSCSPISGHRSVSWYQQTPGQGLQFLFEYFSETQRNKGNFPGRFSGRQFSNSRSEMNVSTLELGDSALYLCASSLGGQSYGYTFGSGTRLTVV.

Ten or more counts support this clonotype. This chain joins TRBV7-2 and TRBJ2-1; 8 nucleotides agree with TRBD1. Germline trimming cut 5 bases from V and 6 bases from J; bases unmatched to any gene: 6. This CDR3 spans 14 amino acids. Germline V lookup: CDR1 SGHTA, CDR2 FQGNSA. CDR3 sequence: CASSRRDRSNEQFF. CDR3 in DNA: TGTGCCAGCAGCCGCCGGGACAGGTCCAATGAGCAGTTCTTC.

The chain recombines TRBV7-9 with TRBJ2-7; D uncertain. From germline, CDR1 is SEHNR and CDR2 FQNEAQ (reference sequence). The CDR3 length is 14 residues. The V and J ends lost 2 bases and 3 bases respectively, with 11 bases between them. CDR3 in DNA: TGTGCCAGCAGCTTATCCGCTGCCGGCTACGAGCAGTACTTC. The encoded protein is CASSLSAAGYEQYF.

The rearrangement joins TRBV12-3 or TRBV12-4 to TRBJ1-1, with D maybe TRBD1 (6 bases). This CDR3 spans 14 amino acids. The V end lost 5 bases, the J end lost 5 bases, and 15 bases lay between the germline ends. CDR3 DNA sequence: TGTGCCAGCAGTCCTCAGGGGCCCGGGACTGAAGCTTTCTTT. This codes for CASSPQGPGTEAFF.

The chain joins TRBV11-2 to TRBJ2-1; D is unclear. Germline V lookup: CDR1 SGHAT, CDR2 FQNNGV. The CDR3 extends over 17 amino acids. The germline V and J ends were trimmed by 4 bases and 1 base, with 17 bases remaining between them. The DNA for the CDR3 is TGTGCCAGCAGCTCGCGACGCCGGAGAGAGTCCTACAATGAGCAGTTCTTC. As protein: CASSSRRRRESYNEQFF.

This rearrangement joins TRBV6-5 to TRBJ2-5; the D is unclear. V was shortened by 3 bases and J by 11 bases, with 22 bases between the two germline ends. The CDR3 totals 15 residues. CDR1 MNHEY and CDR2 SVGAGI come from the germline V gene. The CDR3 loop reads CASSYRHNLKSEQYF. The CDR3 coding sequence is TGTGCCAGCAGTTATCGGCACAACCTGAAGTCTGAGCAGTACTTC.

The V call is TRBV5-1, the J call TRBJ2-7; 9 nucleotides agree with TRBD2. CDR3 length: 15 residues. With 4 bases clipped from V and 4 bases from J, the junction kept 9 bases outside the gene matches. CDR1 is SGHRS and CDR2 is YFSETQ in the germline V gene. In DNA form, the CDR3 reads TGCGCCAGCAGCCCTCCGGGACTAGCCTCTTACGAGCAGTACTTC. This gives the protein CASSPPGLASYEQYF. Full variable domain (outside the CDR3, taken from reference TRBV5-1 and TRBJ2-7): KAGVTQTPRYLIKTRGQQVTLSCSPISGHRSVSWYQQTPGQGLQFLFEYFSETQRNKGNFPGRFSGRQFSNSRSEMNVSTLELGDSALYLCASSPPGLASYEQYFGPGTRLTVT.

The sample holds a few counts of this clonotype. The genes are TRBV20-1 and TRBJ2-1; D is unclear. The V end was cut by 0 bases, the J end by 0 bases, with 12 bases between. This CDR3 spans 16 amino acids. Per the germline V gene, CDR1 is DFQATT and CDR2 is SNEGSKA (reference sequence). The CDR3 region has the DNA TGCAGTGCTAGAGAGGGTGCGGAAAGCTCCTACAATGAGCAGTTCTTC. This sequence encodes CSAREGAESSYNEQFF.

This clonotype came up a few times. The CDR3 DNA sequence: TGTGCCAGCAGCTTAGGTAGTTTAGATCTGGAGACCCAGTACTTC. Translation: CASSLGSLDLETQYF. This chain connects TRBV13 to TRBJ2-5; D is undetermined. This CDR3 is built from 15 residues. V was clipped by 0 bases and J by 5 bases, with 13 bases between them. The V gene's germline CDR1 is PRHDT and CDR2 FYEKMQ (reference sequence).

V gene TRBV4-3 combines with J gene TRBJ2-5; 8 bases are a match to TRBD1. The CDR3 is 15 residues long. Germline CDR1 LGHNA, CDR2 YSLEER. The V segment lost 0 bases and the J segment 11 bases; nucleotides outside the gene matches: 11. CDR3 DNA: TGCGCCAGCAGCCAAGACCCAGGGGGCGTTCGGGAGCAGTACTTC. Translation: CASSQDPGGVREQYF.

The chain has TRBV7-3 and TRBJ2-5; D is tentatively TRBD1 or TRBD2 (5 bases each). Trimming removed 5 bases from V and 5 bases from J, with 21 bases in between. Germline-derived CDR1 and CDR2 are SGHTA and FQGTGA. This CDR3 contains 16 residues. CDR3 protein: CASSPSGQTTGETQYF. As DNA, the CDR3 is TGTGCCAGCAGCCCCTCGGGGCAAACGACCGGGGAGACCCAGTACTTC.

The chain employs TRBV7-9 and TRBJ2-5; D possibly corresponds to TRBD2 (5 bases). Germline CDR1 and CDR2: SEHNR and FQNEAQ (reference sequence). The CDR3 contains 12 residues. Trimming took 2 bases from V and 11 from J, leaving 12 bases between them. CDR3 in DNA: TGTGCCAGCAGCTTATCGCCCGGGGAGCAGTACTTC. Translating it yields CASSLSPGEQYF.